The present T cell receptor beta chain was sequenced within a study of CD8+CD57+ T cells in acquired aplastic anemia. Study-wide results and limits: CD8+ Simpson's diversity did not differ significantly between patients and controls.

Per germline, CDR1 DFQATT and CDR2 SNEGSKA (reference sequence). V lost 6 bases, J lost 9 bases, and 6 bases stayed unmatched. The CDR3 is 12 residues long. Using genomic DNA as the template, TCR beta VDJ and CDR3 profiling was carried out. Using its own MiXCR run on the reads, TCRdb lists one record per CDR3 protein. Among about 180,000 distinct CDR3 sequences listed, nearly 50% were seen once. It was patients with CD8+CD57+ cell expansion by flow cytometry who were chosen for sequencing. By the time of blood sampling, patients had still received no therapy. At least ten counts were recorded for this clonotype. The antigen remains unidentified.

The receptor was isolated from a human donor with aplastic anemia. This chain connects TRBV20-1 to TRBJ2-3, with TRBD1 matching over 10 bases. The sample was sorted CD4+, CD8+, or CD8+CD57+ T cells (not recorded which) from PBMCs. In nucleotides, the CDR3 is TGCAGTGCCGGATTGGGACAGGGGACGCAGTATTTT. Its translation: CSAGLGQGTQYF.